Below, 24 T cell receptor beta chains from the same sample are listed, as sequenced in a study of response to subunit inactivated influenza vaccine. From the RT-PCR reads, TCRdb called clonotypes with MiXCR, one entry per CDR3 protein. The sample contains a few hundred thousand distinct CDR3 sequences, 10% to 11% of which appear only once. Material: PBMCs from blood, obtained about 6 weeks after vaccination. The receptors originated from a man aged 50 or older who received an inactivated influenza vaccine.

The chain carries TRBV2 and TRBJ2-1, with 10 nucleotides matching TRBD2. V lost 0 bases and J lost 8; bases outside the gene matches: 4. Germline CDR1 and CDR2: SNHLY and FYNNEI. There are 15 residues in the CDR3. CDR3 bases: TGTGCCAGCAGTGAAGCCCTAGCGGGAGAGGATGAGCAGTTCTTC. Translating it yields CASSEALAGEDEQFF. Filled out from reference TRBV2 and TRBJ2-1, the complete variable domain reads EPEVTQTPSHQVTQMGQEVILRCVPISNHLYFYWYRQILGQKVEFLVSFYNNEISEKSEIFDDQFSVERPDGSNFTLKIRSTKLEDSAMYFCASSEALAGEDEQFFGPGTRLTVL.

The chain links TRBV9 to TRBJ2-5; 7 bases agree with TRBD2. V dropped 0 bases and J dropped 2; count of bases not matched to a gene: 7. The CDR3 sequence is 16 residues long. Per germline, CDR1 SGDLS and CDR2 YYNGEE. In nucleotides, the CDR3 is TGTGCCAGCAGCGTAGGGTCTAGCGGACATCAAGAGACCCAGTACTTC. The encoded protein is CASSVGSSGHQETQYF.

This clonotype was counted only a few times. The chain joins TRBV12-3 or TRBV12-4 to TRBJ2-7; maybe TRBD2 (6 bases). CDR3 length equals 14 residues. V lost 6 bases and J lost 3, with 15 bases in between. The CDR3 protein is CASSPGGPGYEQYF. The CDR3 DNA follows: TGTGCCAGCAGCCCCGGAGGGCCCGGCTACGAGCAGTACTTC.

The V call is TRBV6-2 or TRBV6-3, the J call TRBJ2-1; tentative D call: TRBD2 (6 bases). The CDR3 consists of 17 residues. Germline-derived CDR1 and CDR2 are MNHEY and SVGEGT. V gave up 2 bases and J gave up 1 base, with 15 bases separating them. The DNA for the CDR3 is TGTGCCAGCAGTTACGGCCTTTCTAGCGCATCCTACAATGAGCAGTTCTTC. This encodes CASSYGLSSASYNEQFF.

J is TRBJ1-5 and V is TRBV4-1; D might be TRBD1 (6 bases). With 5 bases removed from V and 2 bases from J, the gap between germline ends came to 10 bases. This CDR3 has 14 residues. Germline V lookup: CDR1 MGHRA, CDR2 YSYEKL. CDR3 sequence: CASSAPGGNQPQHF. For the CDR3, the DNA is TGCGCCAGCAGCGCACCAGGGGGCAATCAGCCCCAGCATTTT.

J is TRBJ2-3 and V is TRBV7-2; a weak D match, TRBD2 (5 bases). The CDR3 consists of 15 residues. The germline V gene encodes CDR1 SGHTA and CDR2 FQGNSA. Trimming stripped 4 bases from V and 6 bases from J, with 17 bases between. DNA of the CDR3: TGTGCCAGCAGCTCCTCTGGGCTAGCTTCCGATACGCAGTATTTT. This codes for CASSSSGLASDTQYF.

This clonotype was counted many times. The V gene is TRBV5-5, the J gene TRBJ1-4; no firm D call. V gave up 2 bases and J gave up 6 bases, with 8 bases separating them. CDR1 SGHKS and CDR2 YYEKEE come from the germline V gene (reference sequence). CDR3 length equals 13 residues. CDR3 bases: TGTGCCAGCAGCTTAGGACCGGATGAAAAACTGTTTTTT. This sequence encodes CASSLGPDEKLFF.

The CDR3 nucleotides read TGTGCCAGCAGCTCGTGGGACAGGTCGACAGATACGCAGTATTTT. It is translated as CASSSWDRSTDTQYF. The rearrangement links TRBV5-5 to TRBJ2-3, with 8 bases identical to TRBD1. CDR3 length: 15 residues. Germline V gene sequence: CDR1 SGHKS, CDR2 YYEKEE (reference sequence). V was pared by 3 bases and J by 3 bases, with 6 bases of the junction left unmatched.

The V and J genes are TRBV11-1 and TRBJ2-2; tentative D call: TRBD1 (6 bases). The ends were cut back, 5 bases at V and 0 bases at J, with 13 bases in the middle. CDR1 is SGHAT, CDR2 FQDESV, per germline (reference sequence). There are 16 residues in the CDR3. The CDR3 loop reads CASSPLRGANTGELFF. The CDR3 nucleotides read TGTGCCAGCAGCCCCCTCAGGGGCGCGAACACCGGGGAGCTGTTTTTT.

V gene TRBV20-1 combines with J gene TRBJ1-1, with D possibly being TRBD1 (5 bases). The V gene's germline CDR1 is DFQATT and CDR2 SNEGSKA (reference sequence). The CDR3 spans 15 residues. V was cut by 3 bases and J by 0 bases, with 14 bases left in between. In DNA form, the CDR3 reads TGCAGTGCTAGGACTCCGGGACGGATGAACACTGAAGCTTTCTTT. Translated: CSARTPGRMNTEAFF.

This clonotype appeared a few times. V and J are TRBV30 and TRBJ1-5; TRBD1 is a possible D gene (6 bases). This CDR3 comprises 13 residues. CDR1 is GTSNPN, CDR2 SVGIG, per germline (reference sequence). V lost 3 bases to trimming and J lost 6 bases, with 12 bases between them. DNA of the CDR3: TGTGCCTGGAGGGGACAAGGAAGTCAGCCCCAGCATTTT. Translated, it gives CAWRGQGSQPQHF. The complete variable domain, with remaining parts taken from reference TRBV30 and TRBJ1-5, reads SQTIHQWPATLVQPVGSPLSLECTVEGTSNPNLYWYRQAAGRGLQLLFYSVGIGQISSEVPQNLSASRPQDRQFILSSKKLLLSDSGFYLCAWRGQGSQPQHFGDGTRLSIL.

The chain uses TRBV5-1 and TRBJ2-1; D tentatively reads TRBD1 or TRBD2 (5 bases each). CDR3 length: 17 residues. Trimming stripped 1 base from V and 5 bases from J, with 19 bases between. Per the germline V gene, CDR1 is SGHRS and CDR2 is YFSETQ. The CDR3 nucleotides are TGCGCCAGCAGCTTGATCGACTCCGGGACGGTACACAATGAGCAGTTCTTC. Amino acid sequence: CASSLIDSGTVHNEQFF.

In its sample, this clonotype was seen a few times. The chain couples TRBV20-1 to TRBJ2-4; D possibly corresponds to TRBD1 (5 bases). CDR1 and CDR2 from the germline V gene are DFQATT and SNEGSKA (reference sequence). With 0 bases removed from V and 2 bases from J, the gap between germline ends came to 11 bases. The CDR3 is made up of 15 amino acids. The CDR3 region is CSARDGAGPKNIQYF. CDR3 DNA sequence: TGCAGTGCTAGAGATGGGGCTGGGCCCAAAAACATTCAGTACTTC.

This clonotype occurred many times. The rearrangement uses TRBV7-2 and TRBJ1-1; D unclear. The CDR3 extends over 14 amino acids. Trimming shortened V by 1 base and J by 10 bases, and 16 bases separated the two germline ends. Germline CDR1 reads SGHTA; CDR2 reads FQGNSA. CDR3 coding DNA: TGTGCCAGCAGCTTAGAATTCTCCTTCAGCGGAGCTTTCTTT. It encodes CASSLEFSFSGAFF.

This clonotype was picked up many times. V usage is TRBV7-2 and J usage is TRBJ1-6; a possible D gene is TRBD1 (5 bases). CDR1 is SGHTA, CDR2 FQGNSA, per germline. This CDR3 contains 13 residues. Trimming left V 6 bases short and J 4 bases short, with 7 bases between. CDR3 DNA: TGTGCCAGCAGTGCAGGGTATAATTCACCCCTCCACTTT. Its protein product is CASSAGYNSPLHF.

This clonotype has a handful of counts. The chain links TRBV7-9 to TRBJ1-5; 7 positions agree with TRBD1. Germline V gene lookup returns CDR1 SEHNR and CDR2 FQNEAQ (reference sequence). J gave up 3 bases and V 4 bases, and 3 bases lay outside the gene matches. The length of the CDR3 is 14 residues. This CDR3 is CASSSGTVNQPQHF. In DNA, the CDR3 is TGTGCCAGCAGCTCCGGGACAGTCAATCAGCCCCAGCATTTT.

This clonotype has a handful of counts. The chain is built from TRBV12-3 or TRBV12-4 and TRBJ1-2; D is uncertain. The CDR3 totals 13 residues. V was pared by 7 bases and J by 2 bases, with 11 bases between. The CDR3 here is CASTTTPNYGYTF. CDR3 DNA: TGTGCCAGCACCACAACACCAAACTATGGCTACACCTTC.

The rearrangement links TRBV6-5 to TRBJ2-7, with 8 bases matching TRBD1. This CDR3 has 17 amino acids. The J segment lost 1 base and the V segment lost 0 bases, leaving 8 bases of the junction unmatched. CDR1 and CDR2 (germline): MNHEY, SVGAGI. The CDR3 sequence: CASSYSKVRDRSYEQYF. The CDR3 DNA is TGTGCCAGCAGTTACTCGAAGGTCCGGGACAGGTCCTACGAGCAGTACTTC.

The V call is TRBV7-8, the J call TRBJ2-3, with D unresolved. This CDR3 has 14 residues. Germline V lookup: CDR1 SGHVS, CDR2 FQNEAQ. Trimming shortened V by 6 bases and J by 0 bases, and 10 bases separated the two germline ends. The CDR3 DNA follows: TGTGCCAGCAGACCCCATGTGAGCACAGATACGCAGTATTTT. Protein product: CASRPHVSTDTQYF.

This clonotype was counted only a few times. V usage is TRBV12-3 or TRBV12-4 and J usage is TRBJ2-3; D is unresolved. Trimming removed 7 bases at V and 4 bases at J, with 18 bases between. This CDR3 is 15 amino acids long. The CDR3 spells CASTNSDPTPDTQYF. CDR3 sequence (DNA): TGTGCCAGCACTAACTCGGACCCTACTCCAGATACGCAGTATTTT.

This sequence joins TRBV7-6 and TRBJ2-7, with a tentative D call TRBD2 (6 bases). The germline V and J ends were trimmed by 3 bases and 4 bases, with 25 bases remaining between them. The CDR3 has 18 amino acids. From germline, CDR1 is SGHVS and CDR2 FNYEAQ. The CDR3 is CASSFARMGGLGNYEQYF. The CDR3 DNA follows: TGTGCCAGCAGCTTCGCCCGGATGGGGGGTTTGGGGAATTACGAGCAGTACTTC.

The chain links TRBV28 to TRBJ2-1, with 8 positions matching TRBD2. From germline, CDR1 is MDHEN and CDR2 SYDVKM. Losses at the gene ends were 6 bases for V and 0 bases for J; bases not matched to a gene: 7. The CDR3 spans 16 residues. The CDR3 is CASSPASGSSYNEQFF. The CDR3, as DNA: TGTGCCAGCAGCCCTGCCAGCGGGAGCTCCTACAATGAGCAGTTCTTC.

This clonotype was counted at least ten times. V and J are TRBV7-8 and TRBJ2-3, with TRBD2 identical over 9 bases. The CDR3 is made up of 16 amino acids. J lost 2 bases, V lost 4 bases, and 7 bases had no gene match. Germline V lookup: CDR1 SGHVS, CDR2 FQNEAQ. The CDR3, as DNA: TGTGCCAGCAGCTCCATACGGACTAGCGTCACAGATACGCAGTATTTT. Encoded protein: CASSSIRTSVTDTQYF.

The rearrangement links TRBV4-3 to TRBJ2-2; no reliable D call. V lost 0 bases and J 1 base, leaving 6 bases between the germline ends. CDR3 size: 15 residues. CDR1 is LGHNA, CDR2 YSLEER, per germline. CDR3 in DNA: TGCGCCAGCAGCCAAGATTCACGGAACACCGGGGAGCTGTTTTTT. It codes for CASSQDSRNTGELFF.